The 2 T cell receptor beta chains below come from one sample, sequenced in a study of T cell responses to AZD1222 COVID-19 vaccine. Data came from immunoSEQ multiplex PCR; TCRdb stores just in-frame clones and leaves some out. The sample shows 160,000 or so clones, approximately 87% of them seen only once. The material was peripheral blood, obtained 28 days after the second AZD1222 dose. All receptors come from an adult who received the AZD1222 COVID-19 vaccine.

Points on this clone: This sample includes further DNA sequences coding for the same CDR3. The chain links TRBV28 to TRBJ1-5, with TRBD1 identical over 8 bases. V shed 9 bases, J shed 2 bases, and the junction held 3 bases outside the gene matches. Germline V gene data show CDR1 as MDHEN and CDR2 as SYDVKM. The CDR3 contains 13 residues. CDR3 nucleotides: TGTGCCAGTAAACAGGGGGGCAATCAGCCCCAGCATTTT. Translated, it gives CASKQGGNQPQHF.

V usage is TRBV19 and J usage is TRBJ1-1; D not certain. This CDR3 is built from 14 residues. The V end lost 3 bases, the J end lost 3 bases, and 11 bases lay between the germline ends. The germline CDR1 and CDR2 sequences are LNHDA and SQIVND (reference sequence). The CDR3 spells CASSILSLDTEAFF. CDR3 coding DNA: TGTGCCAGTAGTATTCTGTCGTTGGACACTGAAGCTTTCTTT. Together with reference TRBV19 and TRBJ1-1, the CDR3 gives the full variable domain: DGGITQSPKYLFRKEGQNVTLSCEQNLNHDAMYWYRQDPGQGLRLIYYSQIVNDFQKGDIAEGYSVSREKKESFPLTVTSAQKNPTAFYLCASSILSLDTEAFFGQGTRLTVV.